This record concerns one T cell receptor beta chain sequence. The data stem from a study of blood T cell repertoires in COVID-19. The wider study: Material from acute and convalescent COVID-19 was sourced from the United States, Italy and Spain.

This CDR3 is built from 12 residues. V shed 0 bases and J shed 7 bases, with 8 bases lying between them. In germline, CDR1 is SGHDT, CDR2 YYEEEE. TCRdb keeps only in-frame clones here, not all; method: immunoSEQ multiplex PCR. The top ten clones hold around 2% of a sample with under 300,000 clones, around 83% of them seen once. This sequence originates from a man aged 40-49 years who had recovered from COVID-19. Specimen: peripheral blood. The chain joins TRBV5-6 to TRBJ2-7; the D gene is possibly TRBD1 (6 bases). The CDR3 loop is CASSLEGGEQYF. In DNA form, the CDR3 reads TGTGCCAGCAGCTTGGAAGGGGGTGAGCAGTACTTC.